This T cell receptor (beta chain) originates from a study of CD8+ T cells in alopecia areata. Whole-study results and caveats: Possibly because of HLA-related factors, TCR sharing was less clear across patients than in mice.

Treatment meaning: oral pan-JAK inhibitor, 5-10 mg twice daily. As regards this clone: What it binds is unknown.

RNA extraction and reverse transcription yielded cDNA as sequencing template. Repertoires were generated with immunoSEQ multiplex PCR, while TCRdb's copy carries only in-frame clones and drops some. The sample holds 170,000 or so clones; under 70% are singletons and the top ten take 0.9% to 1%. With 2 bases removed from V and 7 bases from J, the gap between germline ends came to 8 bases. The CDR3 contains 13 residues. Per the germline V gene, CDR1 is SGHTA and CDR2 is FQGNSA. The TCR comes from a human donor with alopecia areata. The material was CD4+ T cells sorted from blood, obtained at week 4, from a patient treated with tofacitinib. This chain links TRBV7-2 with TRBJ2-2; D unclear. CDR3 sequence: CASSLWNGGELFF. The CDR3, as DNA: TGTGCCAGCAGCTTATGGAATGGCGGGGAGCTGTTTTTT.